What follows are 10 T cell receptor beta chains derived from one specimen sequenced in a study of blood T cell repertoires in COVID-19. Some clones are missing from TCRdb's copy, which holds only in-frame ones; the method was immunoSEQ multiplex PCR. The sample includes some 460,000 clones, roughly 87% of them seen just once. Sequencing was performed on PBMCs or T cells enriched from blood (not recorded which). Every receptor here comes from a woman aged 18-29 years with acute COVID-19.

The chain recombines TRBV5-1 with TRBJ1-6; weak D call: TRBD1 (6 bases). The germline gives CDR1 SGHRS, CDR2 YFSETQ. Trimming removed 1 base from V and 7 bases from J, with 15 bases in between. The CDR3 totals 16 residues. DNA of the CDR3: TGCGCCAGCAGCTTGATCCCGGGACACACGAATTCACCCCTCCACTTT. As protein: CASSLIPGHTNSPLHF.

J is TRBJ1-5 and V is TRBV12-2. TRBV12-2 is described as a pseudogene. The CDR3 has 12 amino acids. CDR3 in DNA: TGTGCAAGTCGCCCCCGCATCTCGGCCCAGCATTTT. Its translation: CASRPRISAQHF.

The chain uses TRBV5-1 and TRBJ1-2; D possibly corresponds to TRBD1 (6 bases). The CDR3 loop spans 15 amino acids. Germline CDR1 SGHRS, CDR2 YFSETQ. V was cut by 0 bases and J by 3 bases, with 12 bases left in between. This CDR3 reads CASSLGGGLDYGYTF. The CDR3 nucleotides read TGCGCCAGCAGCTTGGGCGGGGGCTTGGACTATGGCTACACCTTC.

This clone appeared once. V is TRBV20-1 and J is TRBJ1-2; D unresolved. The CDR3 has 14 amino acids. Germline CDR1 and CDR2: DFQATT and SNEGSKA (reference sequence). The V gene lost 3 bases and the J gene lost 9 bases, with 20 bases spanning the gap. The DNA for the CDR3 is TGCAGTGCTAGTATCATCCCCACTACGAACAGCTACACCTTC. Protein: CSASIIPTTNSYTF.

This chain joins TRBV6-5 and TRBJ1-5; TRBD1 matches at 7 bases. V shed 5 bases, J shed 3 bases, and the junction held 4 bases outside the gene matches. This CDR3 is 14 amino acids long. CDR1 and CDR2 (germline): MNHEY, SVGAGI. CDR3: CASSRTGLNQPQHF. The CDR3 nucleotides read TGTGCCAGCAGTCGGACAGGACTCAATCAGCCCCAGCATTTT.

The chain carries TRBV19 and TRBJ1-2; D remains unclear. The CDR3 loop spans 11 amino acids. CDR1 LNHDA and CDR2 SQIVND come from the germline V gene (reference sequence). Trimming cost V 5 bases and J 13 bases, with 14 bases left between them. Here the CDR3 reads CASSSTRLGTF. Written as DNA, the CDR3 is TGTGCCAGTAGTTCTACCAGGTTAGGCACCTTC.

V gene TRBV18 combines with J gene TRBJ2-4, with D perhaps TRBD1 (6 bases). Per germline, CDR1 KGHSH and CDR2 LQKENI. CDR3 length equals 15 residues. The V end lost 5 bases, the J end lost 5 bases, and 16 bases lay between the germline ends. The CDR3 bases are TGTGCCAGCTCAGCGCGGCCGGACAGACAAAACATTCAGTACTTC. It specifies CASSARPDRQNIQYF.

The V call is TRBV7-9, the J call TRBJ2-3; D is unresolved. The CDR3 spans 12 residues. Trimming stripped 4 bases from V and 2 bases from J, with 4 bases between. Germline assignment: CDR1 SEHNR and CDR2 FQNEAQ (reference sequence). The CDR3 coding sequence is TGTGCCAGCAGCTACTACACAGATACGCAGTATTTT. Protein product: CASSYYTDTQYF.

The J gene is TRBJ2-3, the V gene TRBV4-1; D call uncertain. Germline CDR1 reads MGHRA; CDR2 reads YSYEKL. The ends were cut back, 3 bases at V and 3 bases at J, with 22 bases in the middle. The CDR3 consists of 18 residues. The CDR3 protein is CASSQSVVAAKPTDTQYF. The CDR3 DNA is TGCGCCAGCAGCCAGTCCGTGGTAGCAGCTAAGCCTACAGATACGCAGTATTTT.

V gene TRBV29-1 combines with J gene TRBJ1-2; D remains ambiguous. Per germline, CDR1 SQVTM and CDR2 ANQGSEA. Deletions cut 5 bases from V and 7 bases from J, with 11 bases between. The CDR3 is 11 amino acids. CDR3 in amino acids: CSVRHCCGYTF. The CDR3 coding sequence is TGCAGCGTTCGACACTGCTGTGGCTACACCTTC. Full variable domain (remainder filled in from reference TRBV29-1 and TRBJ1-2): SAVISQKPSRDICQRGTSLTIQCQVDSQVTMMFWYRQQPGQSLTLIATANQGSEATYESGFVIDKFPISRPNLTFSTLTVSNMSPEDSSIYLCSVRHCCGYTFGSGTRLTVV.